This T cell receptor beta chain was observed in a study of technical replicates of blood from a few donors. Germline V gene lookup returns CDR1 SGHRS and CDR2 YFSETQ. The junction had 5 bases not matched to a gene; V was cut back by 4 bases and J by 1 base. This CDR3 spans 15 amino acids. Sequencing used immunoSEQ multiplex PCR; TCRdb keeps in-frame clones, though not all of them. This sample has about 99,000 clones, with about 96% found just once. The clonotype originates from a human donor in good health. The sample was T cells isolated from PBMCs. The chain carries TRBV5-1 and TRBJ2-5; 9 bases line up with TRBD1. The CDR3 is CASSGGTGTQETQYF. In DNA form, the CDR3 reads TGCGCCAGCAGCGGAGGGACAGGGACCCAAGAGACCCAGTACTTC.